The 15 T cell receptor beta chains listed next were all sequenced from one sample in a study of cytomegalovirus exposure and HLA in healthy donors. Both 60 Vbeta primers and 13 Jbeta primers went into the PCR. The table came from immunoSEQ multiplex PCR; TCRdb's copy has only in-frame clones and leaves some out. In the table there are 150,000 to 200,000 clones, roughly 70% of which are singletons. Material for sequencing was PBMCs. The origin of the receptors is a girl aged 5-17 years in good health and CMV-seronegative.

This clone was seen more than once but under ten times. The chain employs TRBV9 and TRBJ2-3; D remains ambiguous. The CDR3 length is 16 residues. The V end was cut by 1 base, the J end by 1 base, with 13 bases between. Germline lookup yields CDR1 SGDLS and CDR2 YYNGEE. For the CDR3, the DNA is TGTGCCAGCAGCGTAAGCCCTGGCGGAGGCACAGATACGCAGTATTTT. Translating gives CASSVSPGGGTDTQYF. The entire variable domain, with the rest obtained from reference TRBV9 and TRBJ2-3, is as follows: DSGVTQTPKHLITATGQRVTLRCSPRSGDLSVYWYQQSLDQGLQFLIQYYNGEERAKGNILERFSAQQFPDLHSELNLSSLELGDSALYFCASSVSPGGGTDTQYFGPGTRLTVL.

The chain joins TRBV6-5 to TRBJ2-5; D call uncertain. Germline-derived CDR1 and CDR2 are MNHEY and SVGAGI. There are 13 residues in the CDR3. With 0 bases removed from V and 9 bases from J, the gap between germline ends came to 11 bases. The chain's CDR3 is CASSYSSPGPQYF. CDR3 sequence (DNA): TGTGCCAGCAGTTACTCCAGCCCTGGGCCCCAGTACTTC.

Here the CDR3 reads CASRDRWSSYNEQFF. The CDR3 DNA reads as TGTGCCAGCAGGGACAGGTGGAGCTCCTACAATGAGCAGTTCTTC. V gene TRBV25-1 combines with J gene TRBJ2-1, with TRBD1 matching over 7 bases. This CDR3 is 15 amino acids long. Germline-derived CDR1 and CDR2 are MGHDK and SYGVNS. V lost 6 bases and J lost 0; bases outside the gene matches: 5.

This clone was seen a handful of times. The chain recombines TRBV2 with TRBJ2-5; possible D gene TRBD2, 7 bases. The CDR3 length is 11 residues. The V gene's germline CDR1 is SNHLY and CDR2 FYNNEI. The V and J ends lost 7 bases and 13 bases respectively, with 16 bases between them. CDR3 bases: TGTGCCAGCAAGATTGGGGGGGGCCCGTACTTC. Translated, it gives CASKIGGGPYF.

Here the CDR3 reads CASSSGWASTEAFF. CDR3 DNA: TGCGCCAGCAGCTCAGGATGGGCGAGCACTGAAGCTTTCTTT. This rearrangement joins TRBV5-1 to TRBJ1-1; D not certain. This CDR3 has 14 amino acids. Per germline, CDR1 SGHRS and CDR2 YFSETQ. V was shortened by 3 bases and J by 4 bases, with 13 bases between the two germline ends.

The V and J genes are TRBV5-6 and TRBJ1-6; D ambiguous. V lost 1 base to trimming and J lost 9 bases, with 14 bases between them. CDR1 and CDR2 from the germline V gene are SGHDT and YYEEEE. CDR3 length: 15 amino acids. The CDR3 DNA sequence: TGTGCCAGCAGCTTGTACTCGTTGTCCGGTTCACCCCTCCACTTT. Translated, it gives CASSLYSLSGSPLHF.

V usage is TRBV27 and J usage is TRBJ2-5; TRBD1 matches at 10 bases. From germline, CDR1 is MNHEY and CDR2 SMNVEV (reference sequence). Trimming removed 6 bases from V and 5 bases from J; junction bases left unmatched: 3. CDR3 length: 13 residues. DNA for the CDR3: TGTGCCAGCAGGAAGGGACAGGGGGAGACCCAGTACTTC. Its protein product is CASRKGQGETQYF.

The V gene is TRBV6-6, the J gene TRBJ1-6; D is unresolved. This CDR3 spans 12 amino acids. Trimming removed 5 bases from V and 10 bases from J, with 9 bases in between. Per germline, CDR1 MNHNY and CDR2 SVGAGI (reference sequence). CDR3 residues: CASSPSGSPLHF. CDR3 coding DNA: TGTGCCAGCAGTCCCTCGGGATCACCCCTCCACTTT.

The chain joins TRBV5-1 to TRBJ1-2; no clear D gene. This CDR3 has 14 residues. Germline CDR1 is SGHRS and CDR2 is YFSETQ. V gave up 0 bases and J gave up 2 bases, with 8 bases separating them. DNA of the CDR3: TGCGCCAGCAGCTTGGGACTTGGAAACTATGGCTACACCTTC. Protein sequence: CASSLGLGNYGYTF.

The rearrangement links TRBV5-1 to TRBJ1-6, with 11 bases aligning to TRBD1. Germline CDR1 SGHRS, CDR2 YFSETQ. The trim removed 4 bases at V and 8 bases at J, leaving 8 bases unmatched. The CDR3 is made up of 16 amino acids. DNA for the CDR3: TGCGCCAGCAGCGTAGGACAGGGGGCTCTGGATTCACCCCTCCACTTT. Its protein product is CASSVGQGALDSPLHF.

This clone was picked up a small number of times. The gene calls are TRBV6-5 and TRBJ1-4, with D tentatively TRBD1 (5 bases). CDR1 and CDR2 from the germline V gene are MNHEY and SVGAGI. The CDR3 runs 14 residues. Between the trimmed V and J ends, which lost 6 bases and 8 bases, there was a span of 16 bases. The CDR3 region is CASRPGYVTEKLFF. The CDR3 bases are TGTGCCAGCAGGCCAGGGTATGTGACGGAAAAACTGTTTTTT.

The V and J genes are TRBV7-9 and TRBJ1-2, with 7 bases matching TRBD1. Germline V gene data show CDR1 as SEHNR and CDR2 as FQNEAQ (reference sequence). The CDR3 is made up of 13 amino acids. V gave up 3 bases and J gave up 8 bases; unmatched junction bases: 6. CDR3 region: CASSLGRQGGYTF. The DNA for the CDR3 is TGTGCCAGCAGCTTGGGGCGACAGGGCGGCTACACCTTC.

V is TRBV5-4 and J is TRBJ1-1; a weak D match, TRBD1 (5 bases). Germline V CDR1 and CDR2: SGHNT, YYREEE (reference sequence). V gave up 8 bases and J gave up 2 bases, with 13 bases separating them. CDR3 size: 13 residues. For the CDR3, the DNA is TGTGCCAGTGGGGGAGGGCTAAACACTGAAGCTTTCTTT. Its protein is CASGGGLNTEAFF.

This chain links TRBV4-1 with TRBJ1-5, with TRBD1 matching 8 bases. Per germline, CDR1 MGHRA and CDR2 YSYEKL. CDR3 length: 15 amino acids. J gave up 5 bases and V 1 base, and 4 bases lay outside the gene matches. The CDR3 region is CASSQGTGSYQPQHF. In DNA, the CDR3 is TGCGCCAGCAGCCAAGGGACAGGGAGTTATCAGCCCCAGCATTTT.

V usage is TRBV6-5 and J usage is TRBJ1-1; tentatively, D is TRBD1 (5 bases). Trimming pared 6 bases from V and 1 base from J, leaving 15 bases between. Germline V gene sequence: CDR1 MNHEY, CDR2 SVGAGI. The CDR3 is 15 residues long. The CDR3 region has the DNA TGTGCCAGCAGGCCCGAACGGGGGGGGAACACTGAAGCTTTCTTT. Amino acids: CASRPERGGNTEAFF.